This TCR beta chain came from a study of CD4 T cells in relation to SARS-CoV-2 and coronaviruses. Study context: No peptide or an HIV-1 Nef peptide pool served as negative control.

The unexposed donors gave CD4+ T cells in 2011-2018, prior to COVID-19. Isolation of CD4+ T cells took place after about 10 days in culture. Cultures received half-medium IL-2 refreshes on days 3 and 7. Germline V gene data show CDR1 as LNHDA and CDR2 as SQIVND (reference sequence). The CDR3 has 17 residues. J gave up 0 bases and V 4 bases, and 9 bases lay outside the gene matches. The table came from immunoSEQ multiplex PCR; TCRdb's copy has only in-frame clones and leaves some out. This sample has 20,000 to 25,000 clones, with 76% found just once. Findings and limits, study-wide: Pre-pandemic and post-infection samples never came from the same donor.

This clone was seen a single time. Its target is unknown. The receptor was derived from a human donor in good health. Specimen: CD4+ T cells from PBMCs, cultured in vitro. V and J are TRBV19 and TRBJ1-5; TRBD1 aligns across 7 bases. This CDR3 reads CASSTRRDSHSNQPQHF. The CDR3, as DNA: TGTGCCAGTAGTACCCGCCGGGACAGCCATAGCAATCAGCCCCAGCATTTT.